This T cell receptor (beta chain) was recovered during a study of human thymus T cells. The V gene's germline CDR1 is ENHRY and CDR2 SYGVKD. This CDR3 has 17 amino acids. The V and J ends lost 6 bases and 1 base, in that order; junction bases with no gene match: 9. Generated by immunoSEQ multiplex PCR, the TCRdb table keeps only in-frame clones and is missing some. The sample shows roughly 120,000 clones, around 96% of them seen only once. Thymic resections from corrective heart surgery supplied the tissue. Donation was from healthy Finnish infants who were having corrective surgery that addressed congenital heart defects. Study conclusions and caveats: What related research reported was that thymic repertoires overlapped highly among unrelated individuals. Thymic as well as blood repertoires seemed to favor certain V and J genes unevenly.

Only one count was recorded for this clone. The antigen is not known. This chain joins TRBV10-3 and TRBJ2-1, with TRBD2 matching 10 bases. The sample comprised thymus tissue. This TCR was sampled from a boy younger than two with a congenital heart defect but otherwise immunologically healthy. Here the CDR3 reads CAIRSERGGQSYNEQFF. The CDR3 DNA follows: TGTGCCATCAGGTCCGAGCGGGGGGGCCAGTCCTACAATGAGCAGTTCTTC.